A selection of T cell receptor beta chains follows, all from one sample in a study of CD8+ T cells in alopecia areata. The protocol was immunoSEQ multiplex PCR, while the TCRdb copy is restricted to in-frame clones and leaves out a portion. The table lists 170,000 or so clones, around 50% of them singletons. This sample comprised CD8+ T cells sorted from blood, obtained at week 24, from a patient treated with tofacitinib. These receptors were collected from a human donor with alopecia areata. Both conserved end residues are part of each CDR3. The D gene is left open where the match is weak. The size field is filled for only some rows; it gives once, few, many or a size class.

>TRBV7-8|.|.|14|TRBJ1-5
CASSLGMSDQPQHF
TGTGCCAGCAGCTTGGGGATGTCGGATCAGCCCCAGCATTTT
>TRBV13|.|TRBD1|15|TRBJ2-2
CASSNRGIGTGELFF
TGTGCCAGCAGCAACAGGGGGATAGGGACCGGGGAGCTGTTTTTT
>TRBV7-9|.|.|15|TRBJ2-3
CASSLNRENTDTQYF
TGTGCCAGCAGCTTAAACAGGGAGAACACAGATACGCAGTATTTT
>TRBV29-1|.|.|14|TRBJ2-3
CSVPGEGWPDTQYF
TGCAGCGTCCCCGGAGAGGGATGGCCAGATACGCAGTATTTT
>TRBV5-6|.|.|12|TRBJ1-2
CASSLGDGGYTF
TGTGCCAGCAGCCTGGGCGACGGTGGCTACACCTTC
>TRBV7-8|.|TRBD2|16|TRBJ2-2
CASSPWGGGDTGELFF
TGTGCCAGCAGCCCCTGGGGCGGGGGGGACACCGGGGAGCTGTTTTTT
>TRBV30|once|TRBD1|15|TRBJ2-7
CAWSYRDRGPYEQYF
TGTGCCTGGAGCTACCGGGACAGAGGACCCTACGAGCAGTACTTC
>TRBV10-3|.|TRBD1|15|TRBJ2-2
CAISEAGQGTGELFF
TGTGCCATCAGTGAGGCGGGACAGGGGACCGGGGAGCTGTTTTTT
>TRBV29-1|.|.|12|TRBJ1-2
CSVGPRLGGYTF
TGCAGCGTTGGGCCCAGGTTGGGGGGCTACACCTTC
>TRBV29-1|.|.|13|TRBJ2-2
CSVVLMGTGELFF
TGCAGCGTTGTTCTGATGGGCACCGGGGAGCTGTTTTTT
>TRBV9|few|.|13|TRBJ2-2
CASSGREGRELFF
TGTGCCAGCAGCGGACGGGAAGGCCGCGAGCTGTTTTTT
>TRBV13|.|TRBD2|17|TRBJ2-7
CASSPLGSGGSPYEQYF
TGTGCCAGCAGCCCCCTCGGGAGCGGGGGGTCCCCCTACGAGCAGTACTTC
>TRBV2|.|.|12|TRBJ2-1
CARDQGNNEQFF
TGTGCCAGAGACCAGGGTAACAATGAGCAGTTCTTC
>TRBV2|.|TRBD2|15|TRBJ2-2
CASSWTSGETGELFF
TGTGCCAGCAGTTGGACTAGCGGAGAGACCGGGGAGCTGTTTTTT
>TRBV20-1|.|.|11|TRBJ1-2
CSARHGDGYTF
TGCAGTGCCCGACACGGAGATGGCTACACCTTC
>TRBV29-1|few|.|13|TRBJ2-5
CSVGRPHQETQYF
TGCAGCGTTGGAAGACCTCACCAAGAGACCCAGTACTTC
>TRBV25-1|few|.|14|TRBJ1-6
CASSAGTNHSPLHF
TGTGCCAGCAGTGCCGGGACAAACCATTCACCCCTCCACTTT
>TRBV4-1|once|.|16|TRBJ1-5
CASSRWNTGGNQPQHF
TGCGCCAGCAGCCGGTGGAACACCGGTGGCAATCAGCCCCAGCATTTT
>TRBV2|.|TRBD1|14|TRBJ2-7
CASIRQGVSYEQYF
TGTGCCAGCATCCGACAGGGGGTCTCCTACGAGCAGTACTTC
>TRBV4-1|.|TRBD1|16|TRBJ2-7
CASSRTRDRSSYEQYF
TGCGCCAGCAGCCGGACCCGGGACAGGAGCTCCTACGAGCAGTACTTC
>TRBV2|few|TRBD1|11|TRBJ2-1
CASSTGTGWFF
TGTGCCAGCAGTACCGGGACAGGCTGGTTCTTC
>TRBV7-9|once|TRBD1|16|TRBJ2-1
CASSSGQGKGSNEQFF
TGTGCCAGCAGCTCTGGACAGGGTAAAGGTTCGAATGAGCAGTTCTTC
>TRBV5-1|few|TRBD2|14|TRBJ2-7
CASSSRLAAYEQYF
TGCGCCAGCAGCTCCCGACTAGCGGCCTACGAGCAGTACTTC
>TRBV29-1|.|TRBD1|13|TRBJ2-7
CSVMDRGLYEQYF
TGCAGCGTAATGGACAGGGGGCTTTACGAGCAGTACTTC
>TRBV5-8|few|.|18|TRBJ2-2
CASSFVIRTRENTGELFF
TGTGCCAGCAGCTTCGTTATCCGGACTCGAGAAAACACCGGGGAGCTGTTTTTT
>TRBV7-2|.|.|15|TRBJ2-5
CASSQRGPRQETQYF
TGTGCCAGCAGTCAACGAGGTCCCCGCCAAGAGACCCAGTACTTC
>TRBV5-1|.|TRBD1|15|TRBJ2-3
CASSLGQGASDTQYF
TGCGCCAGCAGCTTGGGGCAGGGGGCATCAGATACGCAGTATTTT
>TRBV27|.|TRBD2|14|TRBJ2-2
CASSLTSGERALFF
TGTGCCAGCAGTTTAACTAGCGGTGAACGGGCGCTGTTTTTT
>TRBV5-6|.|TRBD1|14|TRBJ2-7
CASSYGQGDYEQYF
TGTGCCAGCAGCTACGGACAGGGAGACTACGAGCAGTACTTC
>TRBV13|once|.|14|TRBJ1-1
CASSLAGPNTEAFF
TGTGCCAGCAGCTTAGCAGGACCGAACACTGAAGCTTTCTTT
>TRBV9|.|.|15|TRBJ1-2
CASTQGSVPTNGYTF
TGTGCCAGCACCCAAGGGTCGGTCCCAACCAATGGCTACACCTTC
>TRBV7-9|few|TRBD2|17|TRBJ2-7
CASSSAGTSGGALEQYF
TGTGCCAGCAGCTCCGCCGGGACTAGCGGGGGGGCCCTCGAGCAGTACTTC
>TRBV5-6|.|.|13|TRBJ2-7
CASSLGQVYEQYF
TGTGCCAGCAGCTTGGGACAGGTATACGAGCAGTACTTC
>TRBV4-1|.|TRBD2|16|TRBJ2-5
CASSRSGLAGGETQYF
TGCGCCAGCAGCCGCTCGGGGCTAGCGGGGGGGGAGACCCAGTACTTC
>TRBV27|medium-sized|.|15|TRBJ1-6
CASRIGPASNSPLHF
TGTGCCAGCAGGATAGGACCCGCGTCTAATTCACCCCTCCACTTT
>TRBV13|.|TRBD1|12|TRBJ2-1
CASSSQTGEQFF
TGTGCCAGCAGCTCACAGACAGGGGAACAGTTCTTC
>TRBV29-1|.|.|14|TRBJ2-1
CSVSRLAKDDEQFF
TGCAGCGTTTCCAGGTTGGCGAAGGACGATGAGCAGTTCTTC
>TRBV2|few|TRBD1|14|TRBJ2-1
CASSARDRGLRSFF
TGTGCCAGCAGTGCCCGGGACAGGGGCCTTCGAAGCTTCTTC
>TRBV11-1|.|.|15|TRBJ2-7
CASSQQASLAYEQYF
TGTGCCAGCAGCCAACAGGCTAGCTTAGCCTACGAGCAGTACTTC
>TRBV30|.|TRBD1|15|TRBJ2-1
CAWSEGTGELDEQFF
TGTGCCTGGAGTGAGGGGACAGGGGAATTGGATGAGCAGTTCTTC
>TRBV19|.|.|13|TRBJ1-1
CASSPGRSYEAFF
TGTGCCAGTAGTCCCGGGCGGAGTTATGAAGCTTTCTTT
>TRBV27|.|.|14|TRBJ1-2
CASSWGGTNYGYTF
TGTGCCAGCAGTTGGGGGGGGACTAACTATGGCTACACCTTC
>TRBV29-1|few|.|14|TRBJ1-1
CSVGSQRMNTEAFF
TGCAGCGTTGGGAGCCAGCGTATGAACACTGAAGCTTTCTTT
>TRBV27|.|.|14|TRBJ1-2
CASSKRGGPYGYTF
TGTGCCAGCAGCAAAAGGGGGGGCCCCTATGGCTACACCTTC
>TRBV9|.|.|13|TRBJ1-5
CASGRGSNQPQHF
TGTGCCAGCGGCAGGGGTAGCAATCAGCCCCAGCATTTT
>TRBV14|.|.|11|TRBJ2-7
CASSLNYEQYF
TGTGCCAGCAGCCTAAACTACGAGCAGTACTTC
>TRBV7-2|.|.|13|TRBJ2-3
CASSLTSGDTQYF
TGTGCCAGCAGCTTAACGTCCGGGGATACGCAGTATTTT
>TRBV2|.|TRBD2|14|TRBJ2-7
CASGAGPSSYEQYF
TGTGCCAGCGGAGCGGGGCCGTCCTCCTACGAGCAGTACTTC
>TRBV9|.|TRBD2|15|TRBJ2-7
CASSQTSGVDYEQYF
TGTGCCAGCAGCCAGACTAGCGGGGTAGACTACGAGCAGTACTTC